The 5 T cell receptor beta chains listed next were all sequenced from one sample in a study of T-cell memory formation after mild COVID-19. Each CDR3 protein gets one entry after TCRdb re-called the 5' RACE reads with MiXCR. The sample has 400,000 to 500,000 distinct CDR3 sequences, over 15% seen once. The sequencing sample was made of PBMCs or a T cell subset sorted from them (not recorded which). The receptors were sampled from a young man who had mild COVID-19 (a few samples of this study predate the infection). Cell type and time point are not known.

Here the CDR3 reads CASSVSGGPYNEQFF. The CDR3 nucleotides are TGTGCCAGCAGCGTCAGCGGGGGGCCATACAATGAGCAGTTCTTC. V usage is TRBV9 and J usage is TRBJ2-1; the match to TRBD2 covers 9 bases. The CDR3 length is 15 residues. The germline V gene encodes CDR1 SGDLS and CDR2 YYNGEE. The V gene end was trimmed by 2 bases and the J gene end by 4 bases; junction bases not matched to a gene: 4.

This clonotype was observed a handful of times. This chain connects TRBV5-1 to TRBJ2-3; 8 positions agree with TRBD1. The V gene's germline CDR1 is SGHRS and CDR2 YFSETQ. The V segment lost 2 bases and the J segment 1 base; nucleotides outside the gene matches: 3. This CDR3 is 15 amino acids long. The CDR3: CASSFQGAGTDTQYF. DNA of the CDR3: TGCGCCAGCAGCTTTCAGGGGGCTGGCACAGATACGCAGTATTTT.

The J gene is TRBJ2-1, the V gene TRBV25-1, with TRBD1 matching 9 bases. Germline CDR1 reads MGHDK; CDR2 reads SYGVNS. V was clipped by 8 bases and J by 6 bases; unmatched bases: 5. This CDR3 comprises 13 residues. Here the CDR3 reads CASDRQGVNEQFF. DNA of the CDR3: TGTGCCAGCGACAGACAGGGGGTCAATGAGCAGTTCTTC.

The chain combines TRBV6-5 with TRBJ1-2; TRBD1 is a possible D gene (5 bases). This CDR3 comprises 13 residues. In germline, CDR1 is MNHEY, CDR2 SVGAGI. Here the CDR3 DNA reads TGTGCAGTTGGGCAGGGAGGTAACTATGGCTACACCTTC. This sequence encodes CAVGQGGNYGYTF.

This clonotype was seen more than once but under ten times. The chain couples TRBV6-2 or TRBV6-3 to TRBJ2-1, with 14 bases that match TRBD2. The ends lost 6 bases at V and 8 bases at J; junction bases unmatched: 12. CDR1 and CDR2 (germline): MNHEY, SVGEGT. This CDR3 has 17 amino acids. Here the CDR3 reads CASRRLAGGPPIDEQFF. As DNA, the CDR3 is TGTGCCAGCAGGCGACTAGCGGGGGGGCCTCCGATAGATGAGCAGTTCTTC.